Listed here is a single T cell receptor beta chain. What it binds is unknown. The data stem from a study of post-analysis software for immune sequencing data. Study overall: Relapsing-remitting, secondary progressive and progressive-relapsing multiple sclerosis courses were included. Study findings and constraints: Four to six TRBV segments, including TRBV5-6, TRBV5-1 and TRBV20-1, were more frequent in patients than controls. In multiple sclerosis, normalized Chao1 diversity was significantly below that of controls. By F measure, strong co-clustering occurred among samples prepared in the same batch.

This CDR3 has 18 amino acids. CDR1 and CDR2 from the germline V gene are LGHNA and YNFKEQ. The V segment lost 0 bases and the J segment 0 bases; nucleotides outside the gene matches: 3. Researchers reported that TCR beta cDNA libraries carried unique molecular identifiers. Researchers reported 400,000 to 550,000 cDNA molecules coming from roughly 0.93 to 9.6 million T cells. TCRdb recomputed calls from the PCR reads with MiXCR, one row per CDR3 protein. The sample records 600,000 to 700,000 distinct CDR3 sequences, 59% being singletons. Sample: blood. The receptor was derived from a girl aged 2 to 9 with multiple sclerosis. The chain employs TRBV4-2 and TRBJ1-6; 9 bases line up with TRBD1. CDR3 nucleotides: TGTGCCAGCAGCCAAGAGACGACAGGGGGCTCCTATAATTCACCCCTCCACTTT. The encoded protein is CASSQETTGGSYNSPLHF.